The subject of this entry is one TCR beta chain. The antigen is not known. The data belong to a study of OX40 agonist ivuxolimab in advanced cancers. In the study overall: Head and neck, renal cell, melanoma or hepatocellular carcinoma were the cancers that dose-escalation patients had. In three patients, partial responses were observed, one with hepatocellular carcinoma and two with cutaneous melanoma.

Any history of autoimmune disease or systemic immunosuppression disqualified patients. Sequencing was performed with immunoSEQ multiplex PCR; in TCRdb, only in-frame clones are kept and a portion is missing. The sample includes over 70,000 clones, roughly three quarters seen only once; the top ten take about 5.4%. Whole-study findings and limits: A proportion of nonresponders additionally exhibited low normalized T-cell clonal expansion.

The CDR3 contains 13 residues. Trimming took 3 bases from V and 8 from J; bases not matched to a gene: 7. Germline CDR1 and CDR2: SGHDT and YYEEEE. Sample: CD4+ or CD8+ T cells sorted from blood, taken in a trial of the OX40 agonist ivuxolimab. The clonotype was recovered from an adult with an advanced solid tumor such as melanoma, head and neck, liver or kidney cancer. The chain carries TRBV5-6 and TRBJ1-2; 7 nucleotides align to TRBD1. The CDR3 coding sequence is TGTGCCAGCAGCTATGGACAGGTAGCCGGCTACACCTTC. This gives the protein CASSYGQVAGYTF.